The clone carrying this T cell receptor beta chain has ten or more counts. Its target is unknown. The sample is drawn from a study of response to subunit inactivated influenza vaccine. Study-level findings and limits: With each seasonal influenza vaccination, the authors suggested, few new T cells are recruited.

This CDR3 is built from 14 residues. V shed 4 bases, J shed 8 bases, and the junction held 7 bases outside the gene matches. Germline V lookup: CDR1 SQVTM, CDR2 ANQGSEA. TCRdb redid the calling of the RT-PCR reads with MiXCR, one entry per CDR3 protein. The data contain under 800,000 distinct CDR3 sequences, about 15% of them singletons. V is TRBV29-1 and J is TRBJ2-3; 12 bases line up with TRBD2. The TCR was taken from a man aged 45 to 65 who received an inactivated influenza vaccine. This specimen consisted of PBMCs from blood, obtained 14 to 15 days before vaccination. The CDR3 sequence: CSVGLAGGTGTQYF. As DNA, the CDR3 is TGCAGCGTTGGCCTAGCGGGAGGGACTGGTACGCAGTATTTT.